Listed below are T cell receptor beta chains from one sample, sequenced in a study of cytotoxic CD8 clonotypes in ibrutinib-treated CLL. TCRdb's copy holds only in-frame clones and misses some; the assay was immunoSEQ multiplex PCR. The sample yields about 300,000 clones, 67% seen once. The sequencing used PBMCs, collected after 36 months of ibrutinib treatment. The receptor source for this set is a human donor with chronic lymphocytic leukemia. CDR3s include the opening cysteine and the closing phenylalanine or tryptophan.

V: TRBV27; J: TRBJ2-5; CDR3: CASSFQGRETQYF
V: TRBV27; J: TRBJ2-6; CDR3: CASSLSRGANVLTF
V: TRBV7-3; J: TRBJ1-1; CDR3: CASSPHRVQFLNTEAFF
V: TRBV6-6; J: TRBJ2-7; CDR3: CASSPVGDRVFREQYF
V: TRBV5-1; J: TRBJ2-5; CDR3: CASSGLMEETQYF
V: TRBV28; J: TRBJ2-7; CDR3: CASSFPLPGQNYEQYF
V: TRBV2; J: TRBJ2-7; CDR3: CASRGTSSSYEQYF
V: TRBV10-3; J: TRBJ2-3; CDR3: CASSTSSGSGPDTQYF
V: TRBV4-3; J: TRBJ1-5; CDR3: CASSPGDRDNQPQHF
V: TRBV5-1; J: TRBJ2-7; CDR3: CASSLGEGEQYF
V: TRBV20-1; J: TRBJ1-1; CDR3: CSARQATEAFF
V: TRBV11-3; J: TRBJ1-4; CDR3: CASSHRVGEKLFF
V: TRBV5-6; J: TRBJ2-1; CDR3: CASSFVGGAYNEQFF
V: TRBV12-5; J: TRBJ2-3; CDR3: CASGLVLGTSGTDTQYF
V: TRBV7-8; J: TRBJ1-2; CDR3: CASSLLPLWQGGYGYTF
V: TRBV5-8; J: TRBJ1-2; CDR3: CASSLLGLPYGYTF
V: TRBV29-1; J: TRBJ1-2; CDR3: CSVVPQGAYGYTF
V: TRBV27; J: TRBJ1-1; CDR3: CASSLGGGTEAFF
V: TRBV11-2; J: TRBJ2-5; CDR3: CASSLFPQETQYF
V: TRBV27; J: TRBJ1-1; CDR3: CASSRYRDGTEAFF
V: TRBV29-1; J: TRBJ2-3; CDR3: CSVPNRGGDTQYF
V: TRBV5-6; J: TRBJ1-5; CDR3: CASSPRGSIPGQPQHF
V: TRBV5-1; J: TRBJ1-2; CDR3: CASSLRGEGGYGYTF
V: TRBV11-2; J: TRBJ2-1; CDR3: CASSLGRDEQFF
V: TRBV4-1; J: TRBJ2-1; CDR3: CASRRTSGSYNEQFF
V: TRBV6-6; J: TRBJ1-2; CDR3: CASRGQLYGYTF
V: TRBV2; J: TRBJ2-3; CDR3: CASSPGTSADTQYF
V: TRBV19; J: TRBJ2-1; CDR3: CASSIRTRDTYNEQFF
V: TRBV9; J: TRBJ2-7; CDR3: CASSVGVSPRYEQYF
V: TRBV19; J: TRBJ2-1; CDR3: CASTLTGGNEQFF
V: TRBV9; J: TRBJ1-4; CDR3: CASSARDGAQWGKLFF
V: TRBV9; J: TRBJ2-3; CDR3: CASSVASGGTPDTQYF
V: TRBV4-1; J: TRBJ1-4; CDR3: CASSHQGFGEKLFF
V: TRBV4-1; J: TRBJ1-2; CDR3: CASSQDPGTGYGYTF
V: TRBV28; J: TRBJ2-5; CDR3: CASSGGNWGETQYF
V: TRBV4-1; J: TRBJ2-5; CDR3: CASSQLGLGQETQYF
V: TRBV9; J: TRBJ2-4; CDR3: CASSVGLAKNIQYF
V: TRBV29-1; J: TRBJ2-1; CDR3: CSVLILYEQFF
V: TRBV10-3; J: TRBJ2-7; CDR3: CAISGGKSYEQYF
V: TRBV11-1; J: TRBJ2-1; CDR3: CASSYTTGGQFF
V: TRBV6-5; J: TRBJ1-5; CDR3: CASRLTVTPGPQHF
V: TRBV6-1; J: TRBJ1-5; CDR3: CASSEVRVGNQPQHF
V: TRBV9; J: TRBJ1-4; CDR3: CASSVDATNEKLFF
V: TRBV4-1; J: TRBJ1-2; CDR3: CASSRSQTDRFAYGYTF
V: TRBV4-1; J: TRBJ1-5; CDR3: CASSQEPGRSNQPQHF
V: TRBV10-3; J: TRBJ2-2; CDR3: CAISDIGRVTGELFF
V: TRBV7-3; J: TRBJ2-3; CDR3: CASSLTTSLISTDTQYF
V: TRBV5-4; J: TRBJ1-1; CDR3: CASSFSNTEAFF
V: TRBV11-2; J: TRBJ2-7; CDR3: CASHPLSGGFYEQYF
V: TRBV27; J: TRBJ2-3; CDR3: CASSLLGQGTDTQYF
V: TRBV11-2; J: TRBJ2-5; CDR3: CASSLAYSSKETQYF
V: TRBV18; J: TRBJ1-6; CDR3: CASSPQLSYNSPLHF
V: TRBV7-3; J: TRBJ2-7; CDR3: CASSSHDRVSYEQYF
V: TRBV21-1; J: TRBJ2-7; CDR3: CASTRIRDNSYEQYF